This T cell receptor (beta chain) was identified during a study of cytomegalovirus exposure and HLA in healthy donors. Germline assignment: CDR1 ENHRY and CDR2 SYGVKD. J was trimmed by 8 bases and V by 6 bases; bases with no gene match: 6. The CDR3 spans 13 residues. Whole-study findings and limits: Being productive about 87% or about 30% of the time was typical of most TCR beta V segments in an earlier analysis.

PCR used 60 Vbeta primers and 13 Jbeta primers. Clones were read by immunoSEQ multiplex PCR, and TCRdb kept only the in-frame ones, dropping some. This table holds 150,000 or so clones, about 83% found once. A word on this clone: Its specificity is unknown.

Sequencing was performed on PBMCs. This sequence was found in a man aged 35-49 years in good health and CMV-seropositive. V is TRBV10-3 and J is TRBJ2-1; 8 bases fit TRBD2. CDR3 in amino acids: CAISLQAGDEQFF. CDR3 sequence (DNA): TGTGCCATCAGCCTACAAGCGGGGGATGAGCAGTTCTTC.